The 6 T cell receptor beta chains listed next were all sequenced from one sample in a study of blood T cell repertoires in COVID-19. Here immunoSEQ multiplex PCR was the method, and the copy in TCRdb shows in-frame clones only, minus some. The sample holds about 74,000 clones, roughly 84% seen once. The specimen sequenced was peripheral blood. The receptors stem from a man at least 80 years old with acute or convalescent COVID-19.

The gene calls are TRBV27 and TRBJ2-4; 7 nucleotides align to TRBD1. V shed 0 bases, J shed 6 bases, and the junction held 14 bases outside the gene matches. The CDR3 totals 18 residues. Germline lookup yields CDR1 MNHEY and CDR2 SMNVEV (reference sequence). The CDR3 protein is CASSLSTPGRPGGNIQYF. The CDR3 nucleotides read TGTGCCAGCAGTTTATCGACTCCAGGGCGCCCAGGGGGAAACATTCAGTACTTC.

This clone was seen a single time. The chain links TRBV7-3 to TRBJ2-2, with a weak D call TRBD1 (6 bases). The V and J ends lost 1 base and 5 bases respectively, with 11 bases between them. Germline V gives CDR1 SGHTA, CDR2 FQGTGA. The CDR3 has 15 amino acids. The CDR3 nucleotides are TGTGCCAGCAGCTTAATCAGGGGTGGTACCGGGGAGCTGTTTTTT. Protein product: CASSLIRGGTGELFF.

The chain combines TRBV12-3 or TRBV12-4 with TRBJ1-5; D may be TRBD1 (5 bases). V shed 6 bases and J shed 2 bases, with 8 bases lying between them. The length of the CDR3 is 13 residues. The CDR3, as DNA: TGTGCCAGCAGCCGGGGGGGCAATCAGCCCCAGCATTTT. This translates into CASSRGGNQPQHF.

The chain is built from TRBV3-1 (or the pseudogene TRBV3-2) and TRBJ2-7; maybe TRBD1 (6 bases). CDR3 size: 13 residues. Trimming cost V 7 bases and J 1 base, with 11 bases left between them. In germline, CDR1 is LGHDT, CDR2 YNNKEL (reference sequence). CDR3 nucleotide sequence: TGTGCCAGCAAGAAGGGACAATCCTACGAGCAGTACTTC. Translation: CASKKGQSYEQYF.

The gene calls are TRBV12-3 or TRBV12-4 and TRBJ1-1; D remains ambiguous. V was trimmed by 5 bases and J by 11 bases, leaving 18 bases between them. CDR3 length: 13 residues. CDR3 DNA sequence: TGTGCCAGCAGTCTGGAATTACGACATCGGGCTTTCTTT. It encodes CASSLELRHRAFF.

J is TRBJ1-2 and V is TRBV7-2; D is uncertain. The CDR3 consists of 14 residues. Trimming removed 3 bases at V and 1 base at J, with 9 bases between. The germline V gene encodes CDR1 SGHTA and CDR2 FQGNSA. The CDR3 coding sequence is TGTGCCAGCAGCTTGGTAGCCGATAACTATGGCTACACCTTC. Amino acids: CASSLVADNYGYTF.